The 6 T cell receptor beta chains below all came from one sample that was sequenced in a study of CD8+CD57+ T cells in acquired aplastic anemia. By flow cytometry, patients selected for sequencing had shown an expansion of CD8+CD57+ cells. The template for TCR beta VDJ and CDR3 sequence profiling was genomic DNA. TCRdb redid the calling of the reads with MiXCR, one entry per CDR3 protein. The table has 130,000 or so distinct CDR3 sequences, under 60% seen once; the top ten hold roughly 30%. The material sequenced was sorted CD4+, CD8+, or CD8+CD57+ T cells (not recorded which) from PBMCs. All receptors come from a human donor with aplastic anemia.

This clonotype has a count of ten or more. The chain links TRBV6-1 to TRBJ1-2; D may be TRBD1 (5 bases). This CDR3 comprises 13 residues. From germline, CDR1 is MNHNS and CDR2 SASEGT. V lost 4 bases and J 4 bases, leaving 10 bases between the germline ends. The CDR3 reads CASSGQRSYGYTF. The DNA for the CDR3 is TGTGCCAGCAGTGGACAGAGGAGCTATGGCTACACCTTC.

This clonotype was recorded only once. The chain is built from TRBV6-5 and TRBJ1-3; D gene uncertain. Trimming cost V 0 bases and J 5 bases, with 5 bases left between them. The CDR3 spans 13 residues. Germline V CDR1 and CDR2: MNHEY, SVGAGI. The CDR3 reads CASSYSTRNTIYF. The CDR3 bases are TGTGCCAGCAGTTACTCGACACGAAACACCATATATTTT.

CDR3 in DNA: TGCAGCGTTTTGTTGTGGAACACTGAAGCTTTCTTT. This codes for CSVLLWNTEAFF. The chain joins TRBV29-1 to TRBJ1-1; no reliable D call. The V gene lost 5 bases and the J gene lost 1 base, with 8 bases spanning the gap. The length of the CDR3 is 12 residues. Germline CDR1 and CDR2: SQVTM and ANQGSEA.

The chain employs TRBV4-1 and TRBJ2-3, with D possibly matching TRBD2 (6 bases). V lost 0 bases to trimming and J lost 7 bases, with 14 bases between them. The CDR3 is 15 residues long. Germline V gene lookup returns CDR1 MGHRA and CDR2 YSYEKL. The CDR3 DNA sequence: TGCGCCAGCAGCCAAGATCGGGGAGGAGTTTATACGCAGTATTTT. This translates into CASSQDRGGVYTQYF.

This clonotype was observed once. The gene calls are TRBV9 and TRBJ2-3; no clear D gene. V was trimmed by 4 bases and J by 1 base, leaving 7 bases between them. In germline, CDR1 is SGDLS, CDR2 YYNGEE. The CDR3 contains 13 residues. The CDR3 nucleotides are TGTGCCAGCAGCTTGTTGGGCACAGATACGCAGTATTTT. This gives the protein CASSLLGTDTQYF.

This rearrangement joins TRBV7-9 to TRBJ2-5; D is uncertain. V lost 1 base and J 1 base, leaving 10 bases between the germline ends. This CDR3 has 15 residues. Per germline, CDR1 SEHNR and CDR2 FQNEAQ (reference sequence). Here the CDR3 DNA reads TGTGCCAGCAGCTTAGACGGCAGGAGCCAAGAGACCCAGTACTTC. As protein: CASSLDGRSQETQYF.